The clone carrying this T cell receptor beta chain was seen just once. The data were taken from a study of control samples from healthy donors and cancer patients. This CDR3 contains 14 residues. Per germline, CDR1 MNHEY and CDR2 SVGAGI. V lost 2 bases, J lost 5 bases, and 10 bases lay in between. Sequencing used immunoSEQ multiplex PCR; TCRdb keeps in-frame clones, though not all of them. The sample holds fewer than 300,000 clones, about 80% seen once. Source material: PBMCs. The genes are TRBV6-5 and TRBJ1-5; tentative D call: TRBD1 (6 bases). The clonotype comes from a woman aged 60-70 years with lung cancer. CDR3 loop: CASSYDRSYQPQHF. CDR3 nucleotides: TGTGCCAGCAGTTACGACAGGTCCTATCAGCCCCAGCATTTT.